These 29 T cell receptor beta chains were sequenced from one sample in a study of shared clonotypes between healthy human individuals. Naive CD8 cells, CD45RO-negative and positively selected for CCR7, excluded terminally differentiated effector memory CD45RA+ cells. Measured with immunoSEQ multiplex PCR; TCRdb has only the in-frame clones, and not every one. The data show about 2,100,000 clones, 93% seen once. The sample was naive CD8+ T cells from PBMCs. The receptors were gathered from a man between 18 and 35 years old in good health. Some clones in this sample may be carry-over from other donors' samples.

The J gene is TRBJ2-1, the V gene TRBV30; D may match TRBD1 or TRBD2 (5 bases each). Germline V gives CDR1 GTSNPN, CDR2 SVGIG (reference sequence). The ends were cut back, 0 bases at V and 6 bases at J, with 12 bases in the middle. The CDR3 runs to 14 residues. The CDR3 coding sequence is TGTGCCTGGAGTGTAGGGTCCGGGACCAATGAGCAGTTCTTC. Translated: CAWSVGSGTNEQFF.

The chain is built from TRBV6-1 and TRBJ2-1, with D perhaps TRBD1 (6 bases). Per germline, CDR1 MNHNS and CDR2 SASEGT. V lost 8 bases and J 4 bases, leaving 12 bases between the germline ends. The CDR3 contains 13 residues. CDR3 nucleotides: TGTGCCAGCTGGGACATGGGTTACAATGAGCAGTTCTTC. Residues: CASWDMGYNEQFF.

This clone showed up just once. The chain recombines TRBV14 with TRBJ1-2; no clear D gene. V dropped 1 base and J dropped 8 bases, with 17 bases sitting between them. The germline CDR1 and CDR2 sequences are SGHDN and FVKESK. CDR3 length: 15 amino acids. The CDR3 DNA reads TGTGCCAGCAGCCAAGTCTTTTCGACGGCGGGGGGCTACACCTTC. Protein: CASSQVFSTAGGYTF.

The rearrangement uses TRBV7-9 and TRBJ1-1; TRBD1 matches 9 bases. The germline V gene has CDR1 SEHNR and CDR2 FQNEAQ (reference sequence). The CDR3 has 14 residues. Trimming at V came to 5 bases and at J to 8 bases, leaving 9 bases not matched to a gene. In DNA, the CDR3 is TGTGCCAGCAGCAACAGGGGGCCCAAAGACGAAGCTTTCTTT. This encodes CASSNRGPKDEAFF.

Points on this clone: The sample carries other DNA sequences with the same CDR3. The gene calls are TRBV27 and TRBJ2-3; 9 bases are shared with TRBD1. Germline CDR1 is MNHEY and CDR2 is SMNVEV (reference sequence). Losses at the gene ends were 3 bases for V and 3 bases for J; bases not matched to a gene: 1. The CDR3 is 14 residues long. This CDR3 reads CASSLGQGTDTQYF. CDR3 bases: TGTGCCAGCAGTTTGGGACAGGGAACAGATACGCAGTATTTT.

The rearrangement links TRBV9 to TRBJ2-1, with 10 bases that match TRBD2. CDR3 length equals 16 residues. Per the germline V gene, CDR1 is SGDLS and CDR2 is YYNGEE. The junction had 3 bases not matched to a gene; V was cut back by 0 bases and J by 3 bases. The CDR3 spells CASSVAGLADYNEQFF. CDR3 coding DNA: TGTGCCAGCAGCGTAGCAGGACTAGCGGACTACAATGAGCAGTTCTTC.

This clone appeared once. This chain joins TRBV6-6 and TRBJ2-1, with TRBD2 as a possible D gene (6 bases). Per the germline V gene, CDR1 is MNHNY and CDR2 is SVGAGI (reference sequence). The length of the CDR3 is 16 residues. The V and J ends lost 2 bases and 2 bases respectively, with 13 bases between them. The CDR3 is CASSYVAGPTYNEQFF. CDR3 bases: TGTGCCAGCAGTTACGTGGCGGGACCGACCTACAATGAGCAGTTCTTC.

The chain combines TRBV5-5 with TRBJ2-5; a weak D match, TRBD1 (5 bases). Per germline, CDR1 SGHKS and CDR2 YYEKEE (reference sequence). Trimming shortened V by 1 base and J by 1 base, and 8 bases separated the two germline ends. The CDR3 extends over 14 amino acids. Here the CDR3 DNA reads TGTGCCAGCAGCTTGTGGGGCTTCCAAGAGACCCAGTACTTC. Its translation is CASSLWGFQETQYF.

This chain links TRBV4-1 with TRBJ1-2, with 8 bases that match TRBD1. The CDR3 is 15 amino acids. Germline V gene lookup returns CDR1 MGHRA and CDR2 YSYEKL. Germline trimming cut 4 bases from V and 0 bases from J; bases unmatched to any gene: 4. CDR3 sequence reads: CASSLGQGANYGYTF. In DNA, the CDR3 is TGCGCCAGCAGCCTCGGACAGGGAGCTAACTATGGCTACACCTTC.

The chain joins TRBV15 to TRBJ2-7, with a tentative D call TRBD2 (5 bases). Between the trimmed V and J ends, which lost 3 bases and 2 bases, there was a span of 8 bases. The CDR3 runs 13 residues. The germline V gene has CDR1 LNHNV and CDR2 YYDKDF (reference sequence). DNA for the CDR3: TGTGCCACCAGCAGCGGGGTTACCTACGAGCAGTACTTC. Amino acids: CATSSGVTYEQYF.

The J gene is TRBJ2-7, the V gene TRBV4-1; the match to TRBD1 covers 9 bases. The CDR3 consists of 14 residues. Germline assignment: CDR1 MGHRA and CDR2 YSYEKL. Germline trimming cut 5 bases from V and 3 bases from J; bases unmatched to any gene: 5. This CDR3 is CASSDRTGVYEQYF. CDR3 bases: TGCGCCAGCAGCGATCGGACAGGGGTCTACGAGCAGTACTTC.

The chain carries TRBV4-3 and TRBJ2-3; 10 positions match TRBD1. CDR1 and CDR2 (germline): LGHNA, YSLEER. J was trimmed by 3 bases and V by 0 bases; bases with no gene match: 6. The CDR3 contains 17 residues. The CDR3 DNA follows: TGCGCCAGCAGCCAAGATGGGGGGACAGGGGAAACAGATACGCAGTATTTT. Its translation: CASSQDGGTGETDTQYF.

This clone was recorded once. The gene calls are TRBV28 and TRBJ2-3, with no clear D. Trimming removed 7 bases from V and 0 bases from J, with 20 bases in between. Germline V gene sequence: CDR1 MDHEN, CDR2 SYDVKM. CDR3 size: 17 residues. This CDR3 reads CASTLYRTAKSTDTQYF. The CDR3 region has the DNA TGTGCCAGCACCCTTTATCGGACGGCAAAAAGCACAGATACGCAGTATTTT.

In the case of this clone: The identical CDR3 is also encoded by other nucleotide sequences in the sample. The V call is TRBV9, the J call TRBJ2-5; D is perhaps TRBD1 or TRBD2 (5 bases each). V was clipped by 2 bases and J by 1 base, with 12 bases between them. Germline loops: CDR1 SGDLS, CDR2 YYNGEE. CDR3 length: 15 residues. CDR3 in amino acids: CASSVGVVSQETQYF. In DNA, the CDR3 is TGTGCCAGCAGCGTGGGGGTAGTCAGCCAAGAGACCCAGTACTTC.

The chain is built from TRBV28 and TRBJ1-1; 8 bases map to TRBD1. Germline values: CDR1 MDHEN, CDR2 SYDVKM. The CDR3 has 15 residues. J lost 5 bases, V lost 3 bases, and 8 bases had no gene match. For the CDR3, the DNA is TGTGCCAGCAGTTTGCTGACAGGGGTGTTAACTGAAGCTTTCTTT. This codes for CASSLLTGVLTEAFF.

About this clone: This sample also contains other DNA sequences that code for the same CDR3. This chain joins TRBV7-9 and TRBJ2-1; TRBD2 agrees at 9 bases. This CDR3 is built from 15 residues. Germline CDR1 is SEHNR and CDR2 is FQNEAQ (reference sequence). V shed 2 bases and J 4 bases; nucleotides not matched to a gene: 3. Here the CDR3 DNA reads TGTGCCAGCAGCTTAAGCGGGAGGACGTACAATGAGCAGTTCTTC. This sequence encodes CASSLSGRTYNEQFF.

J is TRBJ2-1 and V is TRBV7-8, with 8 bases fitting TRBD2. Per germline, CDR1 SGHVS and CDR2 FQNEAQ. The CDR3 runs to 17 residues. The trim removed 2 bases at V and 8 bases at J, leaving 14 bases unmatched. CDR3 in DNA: TGTGCCAGCAGCTTAAAGGGACTAGTGCTTGCGGTCGATGAGCAGTTCTTC. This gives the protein CASSLKGLVLAVDEQFF. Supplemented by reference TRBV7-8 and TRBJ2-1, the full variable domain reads GAGVSQSPRYKVAKRGQDVALRCDPISGHVSLFWYQQALGQGPEFLTYFQNEAQLDKSGLPSDRFFAERPEGSVSTLKIQRTQQEDSAVYLCASSLKGLVLAVDEQFFGPGTRLTVL.

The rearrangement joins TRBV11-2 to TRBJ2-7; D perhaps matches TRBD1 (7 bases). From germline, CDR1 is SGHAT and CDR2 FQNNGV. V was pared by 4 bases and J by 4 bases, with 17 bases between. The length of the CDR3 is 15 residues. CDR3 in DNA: TGTGCCAGCAGCTCCCTGGGAGGCAGGGGGTACGAGCAGTACTTC. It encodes CASSSLGGRGYEQYF.

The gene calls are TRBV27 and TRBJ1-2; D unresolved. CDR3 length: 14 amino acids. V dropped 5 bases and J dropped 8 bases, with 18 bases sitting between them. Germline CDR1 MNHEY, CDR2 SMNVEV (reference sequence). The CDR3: CASSPLIRSGGYTF. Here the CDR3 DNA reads TGTGCCAGCAGTCCCTTAATAAGGAGTGGGGGCTACACCTTC.

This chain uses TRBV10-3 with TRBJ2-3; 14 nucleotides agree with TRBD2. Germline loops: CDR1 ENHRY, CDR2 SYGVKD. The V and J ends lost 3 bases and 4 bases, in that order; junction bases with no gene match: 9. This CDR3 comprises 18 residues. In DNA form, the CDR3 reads TGTGCCATCAGTGACCTCACCAGACTAGCGGGAGGGTCAGATACGCAGTATTTT. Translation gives CAISDLTRLAGGSDTQYF.

CDR3 coding DNA: TGTGCCAGCAGTCCCGACCCCTACGAGCAGTACTTC. This gives the protein CASSPDPYEQYF. The gene calls are TRBV6-6 and TRBJ2-7; no reliable D call. The CDR3 totals 12 residues. The V end was cut by 5 bases, the J end by 2 bases, with 7 bases between. Germline CDR1 MNHNY, CDR2 SVGAGI (reference sequence).

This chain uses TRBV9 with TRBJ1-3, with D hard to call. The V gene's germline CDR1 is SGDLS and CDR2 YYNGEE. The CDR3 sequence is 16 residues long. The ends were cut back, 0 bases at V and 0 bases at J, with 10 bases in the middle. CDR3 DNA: TGTGCCAGCAGCGTAGGCCCGGGATCCTCTGGAAACACCATATATTTT. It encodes CASSVGPGSSGNTIYF. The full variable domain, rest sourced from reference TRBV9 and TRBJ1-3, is DSGVTQTPKHLITATGQRVTLRCSPRSGDLSVYWYQQSLDQGLQFLIQYYNGEERAKGNILERFSAQQFPDLHSELNLSSLELGDSALYFCASSVGPGSSGNTIYFGEGSWLTVV.

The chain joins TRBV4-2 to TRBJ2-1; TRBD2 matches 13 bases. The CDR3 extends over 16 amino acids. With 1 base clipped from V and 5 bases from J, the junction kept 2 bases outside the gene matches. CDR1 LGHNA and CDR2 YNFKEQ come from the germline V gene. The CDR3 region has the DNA TGTGCCAGCAGCCAAGGGGGACTAGCGGGGAACAATGAGCAGTTCTTC. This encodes CASSQGGLAGNNEQFF.

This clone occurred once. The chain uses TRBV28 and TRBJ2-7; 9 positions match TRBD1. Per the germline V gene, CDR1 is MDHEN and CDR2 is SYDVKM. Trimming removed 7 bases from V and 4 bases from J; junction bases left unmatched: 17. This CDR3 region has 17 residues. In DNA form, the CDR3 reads TGTGCCAGCACTAGTTCGATTCGGGACAGGGATGCTTACGAGCAGTACTTC. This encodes CASTSSIRDRDAYEQYF.

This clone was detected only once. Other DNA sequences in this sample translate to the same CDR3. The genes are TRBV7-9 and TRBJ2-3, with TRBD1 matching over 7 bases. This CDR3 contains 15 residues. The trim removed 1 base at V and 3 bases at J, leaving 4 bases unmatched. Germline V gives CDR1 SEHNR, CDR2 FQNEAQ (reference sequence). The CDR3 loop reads CASSLGAGGTDTQYF. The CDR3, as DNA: TGTGCCAGCAGCTTAGGGGCAGGGGGAACAGATACGCAGTATTTT. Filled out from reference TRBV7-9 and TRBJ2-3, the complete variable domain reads DTGVSQNPRHKITKRGQNVTFRCDPISEHNRLYWYRQTLGQGPEFLTYFQNEAQLEKSRLLSDRFSAERPKGSFSTLEIQRTEQGDSAMYLCASSLGAGGTDTQYFGPGTRLTVL.

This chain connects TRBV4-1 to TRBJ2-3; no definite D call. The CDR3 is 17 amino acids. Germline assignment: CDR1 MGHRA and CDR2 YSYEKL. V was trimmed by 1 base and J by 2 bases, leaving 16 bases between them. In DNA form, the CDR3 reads TGCGCCAGCAGCCAAGTTGCCGACGGGCTAAACACAGATACGCAGTATTTT. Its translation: CASSQVADGLNTDTQYF.

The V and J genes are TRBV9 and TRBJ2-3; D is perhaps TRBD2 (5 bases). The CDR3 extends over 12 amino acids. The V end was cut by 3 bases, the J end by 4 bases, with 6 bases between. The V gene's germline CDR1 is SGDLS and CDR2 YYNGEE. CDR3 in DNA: TGTGCCAGCAGCGGGGAGTCAGATACGCAGTATTTT. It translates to CASSGESDTQYF.

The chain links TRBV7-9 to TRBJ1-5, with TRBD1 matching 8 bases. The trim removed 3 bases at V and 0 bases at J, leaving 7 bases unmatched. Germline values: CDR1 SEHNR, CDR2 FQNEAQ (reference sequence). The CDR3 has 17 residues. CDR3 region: CASSFVPGGYSNQPQHF. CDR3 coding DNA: TGTGCCAGCAGCTTCGTCCCAGGGGGCTATAGCAATCAGCCCCAGCATTTT.

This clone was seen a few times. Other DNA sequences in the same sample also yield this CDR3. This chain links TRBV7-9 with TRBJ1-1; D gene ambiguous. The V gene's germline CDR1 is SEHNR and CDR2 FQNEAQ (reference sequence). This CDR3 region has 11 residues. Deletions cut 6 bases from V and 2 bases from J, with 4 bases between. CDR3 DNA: TGTGCCAGCAGTTCTAACACTGAAGCTTTCTTT. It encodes CASSSNTEAFF.